One sample yielded the 10 T cell receptor beta chains listed below, sequenced in a study of T-cell memory formation after mild COVID-19. TCRdb re-called the 5' RACE reads through MiXCR, storing one row per CDR3 protein. The sample contains approximately 450,000 distinct CDR3 sequences, 15% to 20% of which appear only once. The sequenced sample was PBMCs or a T cell subset sorted from them (not recorded which). The receptors come from an adult woman who had mild COVID-19 (a few samples of this study predate the infection). Cell type and time point are not known.

This clonotype was counted between two and nine times. The CDR3: CASSFLGLAGDTQYF. The CDR3 region has the DNA TGTGCCAGCAGTTTCCTGGGACTAGCGGGAGATACGCAGTATTTT. The chain links TRBV6-2 or TRBV6-3 to TRBJ2-3; 12 bases fit TRBD2. CDR3 length: 15 amino acids. J lost 5 bases, V lost 4 bases, and 4 bases had no gene match. Germline CDR1 and CDR2: MNHEY and SVGEGT.

V and J are TRBV24-1 and TRBJ2-7, with 7 nucleotides matching TRBD1. The CDR3 runs 14 residues. Germline V gene data show CDR1 as KGHDR and CDR2 as SFDVKD. The trim removed 4 bases at V and 7 bases at J, leaving 9 bases unmatched. The CDR3, as DNA: TGTGCCACCAGTGACCCTTGGACAGGCCGGGAGCAGTACTTC. Translating it yields CATSDPWTGREQYF.

This clonotype was found many times. CDR3 loop: CSVVGQRSRETQYF. The CDR3 DNA follows: TGCAGCGTTGTAGGGCAGAGAAGTAGGGAGACCCAGTACTTC. The chain combines TRBV29-1 with TRBJ2-5; the D is unclear. This CDR3 region has 14 residues. The germline V gene has CDR1 SQVTM and CDR2 ANQGSEA. Deletions cut 4 bases from V and 5 bases from J, with 17 bases between.

This clonotype came up a few times. This chain joins TRBV7-9 and TRBJ1-4; TRBD1 aligns across 7 bases. The CDR3 has 14 amino acids. Germline lookup yields CDR1 SEHNR and CDR2 FQNEAQ (reference sequence). Losses at the gene ends were 2 bases for V and 6 bases for J; bases not matched to a gene: 3. CDR3 region: CASSLLQGDEKLFF. The CDR3 DNA reads as TGTGCCAGCAGCTTACTCCAGGGGGATGAAAAACTGTTTTTT.

This clonotype has just a few counts. J is TRBJ2-1 and V is TRBV7-2; TRBD2 matches at 9 bases. V was pared by 2 bases and J by 8 bases, with 19 bases of the junction left unmatched. The CDR3 is made up of 19 amino acids. CDR1 is SGHTA, CDR2 FQGNSA, per germline. Here the CDR3 reads CASSLRGRGSSGRQDEQFF. CDR3 DNA sequence: TGTGCCAGCAGCTTAAGAGGCAGGGGGAGTAGCGGGAGACAGGATGAGCAGTTCTTC.

This chain joins TRBV15 and TRBJ2-3; TRBD2 agrees at 9 bases. Trimming took 0 bases from V and 6 from J; bases not matched to a gene: 13. CDR1 and CDR2 (germline): LNHNV, YYDKDF (reference sequence). The CDR3 loop spans 18 amino acids. The chain's CDR3 is CATSRDWSSGGLSDTQYF. CDR3 DNA sequence: TGTGCCACCAGCAGAGATTGGAGTAGCGGGGGCCTCTCCGATACGCAGTATTTT.

This clonotype showed up just a few times. This chain joins TRBV6-1 and TRBJ2-2, with 7 bases matching TRBD1. CDR1 and CDR2 (germline): MNHNS, SASEGT. J lost 5 bases, V lost 0 bases, and 3 bases had no gene match. The CDR3 covers 15 residues. The DNA of the CDR3 is TGTGCCAGCAGTGAAGCGGACAGGTGGACCGGGGAGCTGTTTTTT. It yields the protein CASSEADRWTGELFF.

V and J are TRBV20-1 and TRBJ2-1; D is perhaps TRBD1 or TRBD2 (5 bases each). CDR1 and CDR2 (germline): DFQATT, SNEGSKA (reference sequence). V shed 5 bases and J shed 9 bases, with 17 bases lying between them. The CDR3 is made up of 13 amino acids. The CDR3 bases are TGCAGTGCTCGGGACCCCCGGTTGGGTGAGCAGTTCTTC. Translating it yields CSARDPRLGEQFF.

The gene calls are TRBV20-1 and TRBJ2-7; 8 bases are a match to TRBD1. With 3 bases clipped from V and 2 bases from J, the junction kept 9 bases outside the gene matches. In germline, CDR1 is DFQATT, CDR2 SNEGSKA (reference sequence). This CDR3 region has 15 residues. The CDR3 bases are TGCAGTGCTAGCGGTGACAGGGGTCGGACCTACGAGCAGTACTTC. This translates into CSASGDRGRTYEQYF.

V usage is TRBV30 and J usage is TRBJ2-3, with 8 nucleotides matching TRBD2. Germline V CDR1 and CDR2: GTSNPN, SVGIG (reference sequence). This CDR3 has 15 amino acids. J was trimmed by 5 bases and V by 3 bases; bases with no gene match: 10. The CDR3 sequence: CAWSVGTSGKDTQYF. CDR3 coding DNA: TGTGCCTGGAGCGTCGGGACTAGTGGGAAAGATACGCAGTATTTT.